These T cell receptor beta chains were read from a single sample in a study of cytomegalovirus exposure and HLA in healthy donors. Sequencing was performed with immunoSEQ multiplex PCR; in TCRdb, only in-frame clones are kept and a portion is missing. This repertoire includes roughly 140,000 clones. The source material was PBMCs. The source of these receptors is a male donor in good health and CMV-seronegative. The CDR3 runs from the conserved cysteine through the conserved F or W. Fields, in order: D gene, V gene, J gene, CDR3 protein, CDR3 DNA. D genes are given only for firm matches.

TRBD1,TRBV6-1,TRBJ1-1,CASSVSPAGGPEAFF,TGTGCCAGCAGTGTTTCGCCAGCAGGGGGCCCTGAAGCTTTCTTT
TRBD2,TRBV10-1,TRBJ2-1,CASSDGSAGDWFF,TGCGCCAGCAGTGACGGTTCTGCGGGAGACTGGTTCTTC
TRBD2,TRBV4-2,TRBJ2-3,CASSYNGALAGPTDTQYF,TGTGCCAGCAGCTACAACGGGGCGCTAGCGGGTCCCACAGATACGCAGTATTTT
NA,TRBV28,TRBJ2-1,CASSPPSYNEQFF,TGTGCCAGCAGTCCCCCTTCCTACAATGAGCAGTTCTTC
NA,TRBV10-2,TRBJ2-2,CASSELTENTGELFF,TGCGCCAGCAGTGAGCTGACAGAGAACACCGGGGAGCTGTTTTTT
NA,TRBV27,TRBJ1-5,CASSHSPRSNQPQHF,TGTGCCAGCAGCCATTCGCCCCGGAGCAATCAGCCCCAGCATTTT
TRBD1,TRBV5-1,TRBJ1-2,CASSLSNRDRGANYGYTF,TGCGCCAGCAGCTTGTCGAACCGGGACAGGGGGGCTAACTATGGCTACACCTTC
TRBD1,TRBV30,TRBJ2-2,CAWRDRGAGELFF,TGTGCCTGGAGGGACAGGGGAGCCGGGGAGCTGTTTTTT
NA,TRBV2,TRBJ1-1,CASPRTEAFF,TGTGCCAGCCCGAGGACTGAAGCTTTCTTT
NA,TRBV5-1,TRBJ1-1,CASSFSADTEAFF,TGCGCCAGCAGCTTTTCAGCGGACACTGAAGCTTTCTTT
NA,TRBV5-1,TRBJ2-2,CASSFGRSNTGELFF,TGCGCCAGCAGCTTTGGCAGGTCGAACACCGGGGAGCTGTTTTTT
TRBD1,TRBV5-6,TRBJ1-2,CASSFGQGGRLYGYTF,TGTGCCAGCAGCTTTGGCCAAGGGGGCCGGCTGTATGGCTACACCTTC
NA,TRBV6-1,TRBJ2-7,CASSEVKKSLSGEQYF,TGTGCCAGCAGTGAAGTAAAGAAATCCCTCAGCGGCGAGCAGTACTTC
TRBD2,TRBV6-1,TRBJ2-5,CASSAAGGQETQYF,TGTGCCAGCAGTGCCGCGGGAGGGCAAGAGACCCAGTACTTC
TRBD1,TRBV19,TRBJ2-7,CASTSGGYEQYF,TGTGCCAGTACTTCAGGGGGCTACGAGCAGTACTTC
NA,TRBV30,TRBJ2-2,CAWSVRFAAITGELFF,TGTGCCTGGAGTGTACGGTTCGCGGCAATCACCGGGGAGCTGTTTTTT
TRBD1,TRBV10-3,TRBJ2-1,CAISPDQGAIGQFF,TGTGCCATCAGTCCAGATCAGGGGGCGATAGGGCAGTTCTTC
NA,TRBV7-3,TRBJ2-2,CASSFDAPGQNTGELFF,TGTGCCAGCAGCTTTGACGCCCCAGGACAGAACACCGGGGAGCTGTTTTTT
NA,TRBV2,TRBJ1-2,CASISGFGGYTF,TGTGCCAGCATCTCAGGGTTTGGCGGCTACACCTTC
TRBD2,TRBV27,TRBJ2-7,CASRSSGGPKNEQYF,TGTGCCAGCAGGAGTAGCGGGGGGCCTAAGAACGAGCAGTACTTC
TRBD1,TRBV10-1,TRBJ2-7,CASSESGRGWEQYF,TGCGCCAGCAGTGAATCTGGCAGGGGGTGGGAGCAGTACTTC
TRBD1,TRBV5-1,TRBJ2-5,CASSLEQGRETQYF,TGCGCCAGCAGCTTGGAACAGGGGCGGGAGACCCAGTACTTC
TRBD1,TRBV6-6,TRBJ2-7,CASRETGTGTYEQYF,TGTGCCAGCAGGGAGACCGGGACAGGGACCTACGAGCAGTACTTC
TRBD2,TRBV2,TRBJ2-7,CASQRREALLYEQYF,TGTGCCAGTCAAAGGCGGGAGGCCCTCTTGTACGAGCAGTACTTC
TRBD2,TRBV29-1,TRBJ2-5,CSVPGRGSVQTQYF,TGCAGCGTCCCGGGGAGGGGATCGGTACAGACCCAGTACTTC
TRBD1,TRBV19,TRBJ2-6,CASLQGSAGANVLTF,TGTGCCAGTTTACAGGGGTCGGCTGGGGCCAACGTCCTGACTTTC
NA,TRBV5-1,TRBJ1-2,CASRTDPNYGYTF,TGCGCCAGCAGGACAGATCCTAACTATGGCTACACCTTC
NA,TRBV30,TRBJ2-7,CAWTSQVGSREQYF,TGTGCCTGGACCTCACAGGTCGGTAGCCGCGAGCAGTACTTC
NA,TRBV6-4,TRBJ1-2,CASSPQGGGYTF,TGTGCCAGCAGCCCCCAGGGAGGTGGCTACACCTTC
TRBD2,TRBV7-9,TRBJ2-2,CASSSGLAGAIGELFF,TGTGCCAGCAGCTCTGGACTAGCGGGAGCGATCGGGGAGCTGTTTTTT
NA,TRBV9,TRBJ1-1,CASSVDMLNTEAFF,TGTGCCAGCAGCGTAGATATGTTGAACACTGAAGCTTTCTTT
NA,TRBV18,TRBJ1-4,CASSTGRGDEKLFF,TGTGCCAGCTCAACGGGACGCGGGGATGAAAAACTGTTTTTT